This T cell receptor beta chain stems from a study of vaccination effects on CD4 cells after COVID-19. Ahead of sequencing, the ViraFEST assay grew antigen-specific CD4+ T cells using viral peptide pools. Isolation of CD4+ T cells took place after about 10 days of culture. Vaccine recipients lacked prior SARS-CoV-2 infection and had negative nucleocapsid antibodies. Only in-frame clones appear in the TCRdb table, and some are missing; sequencing was by immunoSEQ multiplex PCR. Of approximately 68,000 clones listed, 78% are singletons. A remark on this clone: As yet, its antigen is unknown.

The specimen was CD4+ T cells from PBMCs cultured with SARS-CoV-2 spike peptides, collected before COVID-19 vaccination. The origin of this receptor is a human donor who received a COVID-19 vaccine.

CDR3 sequence (DNA): TGTGCCACCAGTGACCCATTACGCCGACAGGGCGAAGAGACCCAGTACTTC. Protein sequence: CATSDPLRRQGEETQYF. The chain employs TRBV24-1 and TRBJ2-5; 7 bases are shared with TRBD1. The length of the CDR3 is 17 residues. Germline-derived CDR1 and CDR2 are KGHDR and SFDVKD. V lost 4 bases and J lost 3; bases outside the gene matches: 13.